In its sample, the clone carrying this T cell receptor (beta chain) is medium-sized. Antigen: not known. Regarding treatment: approximately 9-day PBMC culture with coronavirus spike peptide pools or control peptides (ViraFEST assay). Ahead of the COVID-19 pandemic (2011-2018), the CD4+ T cells of the unexposed donor were collected. These data come from a study of vaccination and CD4 T cells after COVID-19. Researchers used the Oncomine TCR Beta short-read assay to sequence DNA from cultured CD4+ T cells. Genomic DNA was taken out of cultured CD4+ T cells by extraction. MiXCR, applied by TCRdb to the PCR reads, yields one record per CDR3 protein. Here the sample spans roughly 10,000 distinct CDR3 sequences, approximately 29% being singletons. Germline V gene lookup returns CDR1 SEHNR and CDR2 FQNEAQ (reference sequence). CDR3 length equals 15 residues. Trimming cost V 5 bases and J 2 bases, with 14 bases left between them.

This chain connects TRBV7-9 to TRBJ2-3, with D perhaps TRBD1 (5 bases). This clonotype was obtained from a human donor in good health. Sequenced material: CD4+ T cells from blood, cultured in vitro. CDR3: CASSASRELTDTQYF. CDR3 sequence (DNA): TGTGCCAGCAGCGCCTCCAGGGAACTCACAGATACGCAGTATTTT.